This T cell receptor beta chain stems from a study of identical twins. As concerns this clonotype: Its target is not known.

This CDR3 comprises 13 residues. Trimming took 7 bases from V and 11 from J; bases not matched to a gene: 12. MiXCR, applied by TCRdb to the 5' RACE reads, yields one record per CDR3 protein. Among some 1,600,000 distinct CDR3 sequences, roughly 35% were seen once, and the ten largest hold less than 0.35%. Whole-study results and caveats: Conclusions were drawn cross-sectionally by statistical analysis, without following the same donors. The abundant beta clonotypes from cord blood had fewer insertions, and memory repertoires had none of this. Out-of-frame alpha sequences shared by twins showed excess low generation probability.

The clonotype was recovered from a newborn girl in good health. Sequencing input: cord blood. This sequence joins TRBV12-3 or TRBV12-4 and TRBJ2-5; the match to TRBD1 covers 8 bases. The CDR3 loop is CASKITGGREQYF. The DNA of the CDR3 is TGTGCCAGCAAAATTACAGGGGGTCGGGAGCAGTACTTC.